The 21 T cell receptor beta chains listed next were all sequenced from one sample in a study of OX40 agonist ivuxolimab in advanced cancers. The protocol was immunoSEQ multiplex PCR, while the TCRdb copy is restricted to in-frame clones and leaves out a portion. The sample has about 40,000 clones; 88% are singletons. Sample: CD4+ or CD8+ T cells sorted from blood, taken in a trial of the OX40 agonist ivuxolimab. The origin of the receptors is an adult with an advanced solid tumor such as melanoma, head and neck, liver or kidney cancer.

The chain couples TRBV27 to TRBJ1-1, with D tentatively TRBD1 (6 bases). CDR1 is MNHEY and CDR2 is SMNVEV in the germline V gene (reference sequence). V was shortened by 5 bases and J by 4 bases, with 23 bases between the two germline ends. This CDR3 is built from 17 residues. The CDR3 DNA sequence: TGTGCCAGCAGTGCACCGGCAGGGGTCCGGGGATTCACTGAAGCTTTCTTT. Translation gives CASSAPAGVRGFTEAFF.

The V and J genes are TRBV6-6 and TRBJ2-7; TRBD1 is a possible D gene (6 bases). From germline, CDR1 is MNHNY and CDR2 SVGAGI (reference sequence). The CDR3 is 12 amino acids. V lost 5 bases, J lost 4 bases, and 9 bases lay in between. This CDR3 is CASSPQGYEQYF. CDR3 DNA sequence: TGTGCCAGCAGTCCACAGGGATACGAGCAGTACTTC.

The V and J genes are TRBV4-1 and TRBJ1-1; the D is unclear. V lost 4 bases, J lost 1 base, and 7 bases lay in between. The length of the CDR3 is 13 residues. Germline values: CDR1 MGHRA, CDR2 YSYEKL. CDR3 amino acids: CASSREPNTEAFF. CDR3 DNA: TGCGCCAGCAGCCGGGAGCCGAACACTGAAGCTTTCTTT.

The rearrangement uses TRBV30 and TRBJ2-7, with 10 bases matching TRBD1. The junction had 9 bases not matched to a gene; V was cut back by 2 bases and J by 2 bases. The CDR3 extends over 16 amino acids. CDR1 is GTSNPN and CDR2 is SVGIG in the germline V gene (reference sequence). CDR3: CAWSTPTGQGAYEQYF. CDR3 coding DNA: TGTGCCTGGAGTACCCCAACCGGACAGGGGGCCTACGAGCAGTACTTC.

Only a few counts were recorded for this clone. The chain uses TRBV9 and TRBJ2-6, with D unclear. Trimming cost V 0 bases and J 4 bases, with 8 bases left between them. This CDR3 comprises 15 residues. Germline loops: CDR1 SGDLS, CDR2 YYNGEE. This chain's CDR3 is CASSVARAGANVLTF. The CDR3 region has the DNA TGTGCCAGCAGCGTAGCTAGGGCCGGGGCCAACGTCCTGACTTTC.

The rearrangement joins TRBV28 to TRBJ2-3, with TRBD1 matching over 7 bases. V lost 3 bases to trimming and J lost 1 base; unmatched junction nucleotides: 7. This CDR3 spans 16 amino acids. CDR1 and CDR2 from the germline V gene are MDHEN and SYDVKM. In DNA form, the CDR3 reads TGTGCCAGCAGTTTGTCCAGGGGGTACGGCACAGATACGCAGTATTTT. Protein sequence: CASSLSRGYGTDTQYF.

V is TRBV5-4 and J is TRBJ2-7; 13 bases map to TRBD2. V was clipped by 4 bases and J by 3 bases; unmatched bases: 7. CDR3 length: 16 residues. Germline CDR1 and CDR2: SGHNT and YYREEE (reference sequence). This chain's CDR3 is CASSLGTSGMNYEQYF. The CDR3 DNA sequence: TGTGCCAGCAGCCTGGGGACTAGCGGGATGAACTACGAGCAGTACTTC.

This chain uses TRBV4-1 with TRBJ2-7; TRBD2 might be the D (5 bases). CDR3 length equals 13 residues. V was pared by 4 bases and J by 5 bases, with 12 bases between. The germline V gene has CDR1 MGHRA and CDR2 YSYEKL. CDR3 DNA: TGCGCCAGCAGCCCCCTCGTGAGGGACGAGCAGTACTTC. Translated: CASSPLVRDEQYF.

This clone was observed a few times. The gene calls are TRBV6-5 and TRBJ2-1, with D hard to call. CDR3 length equals 14 residues. Germline lookup yields CDR1 MNHEY and CDR2 SVGAGI. The V end was cut by 5 bases, the J end by 5 bases, with 13 bases between. The CDR3 reads CASSDEARNNEQFF. The CDR3 DNA follows: TGTGCCAGCAGTGACGAGGCCAGAAACAATGAGCAGTTCTTC.

The chain joins TRBV28 to TRBJ2-1; 7 bases match TRBD2. Germline V gene lookup returns CDR1 MDHEN and CDR2 SYDVKM. The junction had 8 bases not matched to a gene; V was cut back by 2 bases and J by 7 bases. The CDR3 has 15 residues. The CDR3 region has the DNA TGTGCCAGCAGTTTAAAAAGAGGACTAGTAAATGAGCAGTTCTTC. This codes for CASSLKRGLVNEQFF.

The chain employs TRBV2 and TRBJ2-1; D unclear. The CDR3 runs to 14 residues. V was shortened by 2 bases and J by 6 bases, with 11 bases between the two germline ends. CDR1 and CDR2 (germline): SNHLY, FYNNEI. DNA of the CDR3: TGTGCCAGCAGTGAAAAAGGGTTAGGCAATGAGCAGTTCTTC. It is translated as CASSEKGLGNEQFF.

This clone was seen only once. The genes are TRBV5-4 and TRBJ2-2; 10 nucleotides match TRBD1. The junction had 3 bases not matched to a gene; V was cut back by 0 bases and J by 4 bases. The CDR3 is 16 residues long. In germline, CDR1 is SGHNT, CDR2 YYREEE (reference sequence). The CDR3 coding sequence is TGTGCCAGCAGCTTGGCCGGGACAGGGGTCACCGGGGAGCTGTTTTTT. Protein: CASSLAGTGVTGELFF. The entire variable domain, with the rest obtained from reference TRBV5-4 and TRBJ2-2, is as follows: ETGVTQSPTHLIKTRGQQVTLRCSSQSGHNTVSWYQQALGQGPQFIFQYYREEENGRGNFPPRFSGLQFPNYSSELNVNALELDDSALYLCASSLAGTGVTGELFFGEGSRLTVL.

The genes are TRBV27 and TRBJ2-1, with TRBD2 matching over 8 bases. Germline CDR1 MNHEY, CDR2 SMNVEV (reference sequence). This CDR3 comprises 17 residues. With 2 bases clipped from V and 3 bases from J, the junction kept 9 bases outside the gene matches. The CDR3 DNA is TGTGCCAGCAGTTTACAAAGCGGGAGTGTAGGCTACAATGAGCAGTTCTTC. Translating it yields CASSLQSGSVGYNEQFF.

V and J are TRBV29-1 and TRBJ2-5; either TRBD1 or TRBD2 may fit D (5 bases each). Germline V gene lookup returns CDR1 SQVTM and CDR2 ANQGSEA. V dropped 4 bases and J dropped 7 bases, with 13 bases sitting between them. The CDR3 has 12 amino acids. CDR3 sequence (DNA): TGCAGCGTTGTCCGGAGTGGGGGGACCCAGTACTTC. This codes for CSVVRSGGTQYF.

This rearrangement joins TRBV7-8 to TRBJ2-1, with TRBD2 as a possible D gene (5 bases). This CDR3 has 21 residues. Deletions cut 6 bases from V and 0 bases from J, with 30 bases between. In germline, CDR1 is SGHVS, CDR2 FQNEAQ. The CDR3 nucleotides are TGTGCCAGCAGTACTCCGGGTCGAAGCGGCCGAACCGTTAGCTCCTACAATGAGCAGTTCTTC. Translating it yields CASSTPGRSGRTVSSYNEQFF. Variable domain in full (rest from reference TRBV7-8 and TRBJ2-1): GAGVSQSPRYKVAKRGQDVALRCDPISGHVSLFWYQQALGQGPEFLTYFQNEAQLDKSGLPSDRFFAERPEGSVSTLKIQRTQQEDSAVYLCASSTPGRSGRTVSSYNEQFFGPGTRLTVL.

A remark on this clone: The junction departs from the called germline gene at one end, perhaps through a read error. This sequence joins TRBV9 and TRBJ2-7; D is tentatively TRBD1 or TRBD2 (5 bases each). CDR3 length: 13 amino acids. Germline V gene data show CDR1 as SGDLS and CDR2 as YYNGEE. CDR3 DNA sequence: TGTGCCAGCAGCGTAGGAGGGACGGGGAGAGATTTCTTC. Protein sequence: CASSVGGTGRDFF.

This chain connects TRBV7-9 to TRBJ2-5; TRBD2 agrees at 13 bases. Germline loops: CDR1 SEHNR, CDR2 FQNEAQ (reference sequence). This CDR3 has 18 amino acids. V was pared by 5 bases and J by 3 bases, with 12 bases of the junction left unmatched. The CDR3 loop is CASSPPRTSGRGEETQYF. The CDR3 DNA follows: TGTGCCAGCAGCCCGCCCCGGACTAGCGGGAGAGGGGAAGAGACCCAGTACTTC.

The genes are TRBV6-5 and TRBJ2-7, with D possibly being TRBD2 (6 bases). Deletions cut 10 bases from V and 0 bases from J, with 16 bases between. CDR1 is MNHEY, CDR2 SVGAGI, per germline. CDR3 size: 14 residues. Here the CDR3 DNA reads TGTGCCACGAGTGGGGGGTCTCGCTCCTACGAGCAGTACTTC. It codes for CATSGGSRSYEQYF.

The chain joins TRBV4-1 to TRBJ2-6; D is unresolved. Germline V lookup: CDR1 MGHRA, CDR2 YSYEKL. Trimming took off 3 bases at V and 0 bases at J, with 12 bases between the two ends. CDR3 length equals 17 residues. CDR3 in amino acids: CASSHPARTSGANVLTF. CDR3 DNA sequence: TGCGCCAGCAGCCATCCTGCCCGAACCTCTGGGGCCAACGTCCTGACTTTC.

The chain carries TRBV10-3 and TRBJ2-3; unclear D gene. Per the germline V gene, CDR1 is ENHRY and CDR2 is SYGVKD. The CDR3 is 15 residues long. V lost 0 bases and J lost 0, with 7 bases in between. The CDR3 here is CAISESTVSTDTQYF. The CDR3 DNA reads as TGTGCCATCAGTGAGTCTACAGTTAGCACAGATACGCAGTATTTT.

The chain carries TRBV4-1 and TRBJ2-7; D is perhaps TRBD2 (5 bases). Trimming cost V 0 bases and J 2 bases, with 11 bases left between them. Germline V gene sequence: CDR1 MGHRA, CDR2 YSYEKL. The CDR3 has 15 amino acids. The CDR3 DNA is TGCGCCAGCAGCCAAGAGAGACTACCTCCCTACGAGCAGTACTTC. Residues: CASSQERLPPYEQYF.